This TCR beta chain is from a study of T-cell memory formation after mild COVID-19. Study-wide results and limits: CD8+ contracting clones occupied EMRA, while CD4+ ones occupied mainly CM and EM.

The sample holds a few counts of this clonotype. The antigen is not known. Constant-segment-primed 5'RACE gave TCR alpha and TCR beta cDNA libraries with sample barcodes and UMIs. One entry per CDR3 protein, called by TCRdb with MiXCR from the 5' RACE reads. This sample carries hundreds of thousands of distinct CDR3 sequences, over 15% of them seen once, and the ten largest clones take 3.5% to 4%. The germline V and J ends were trimmed by 2 bases and 4 bases, with 11 bases remaining between them. This CDR3 comprises 15 residues. Germline V CDR1 and CDR2: MNHEY, SMNVEV (reference sequence). The chain has TRBV27 and TRBJ2-2; D may be TRBD2 (5 bases). The TCR was taken from a man between 18 and 35 years old who had mild COVID-19 (a few samples of this study predate the infection). Cell type and time point are not known. The source material was PBMCs or a T cell subset sorted from them (not recorded which). In nucleotides, the CDR3 is TGTGCCAGCAGTTTAGGAGGACTTTCCACCGGGGAGCTGTTTTTT. It encodes CASSLGGLSTGELFF.